This TCR beta chain was found in a study of cytomegalovirus exposure and HLA in healthy donors. Study background: The roughly 120 validation repertoires matched the roughly 700 first-cohort repertoires in platform, a later analysis reported. The study's findings and limits: Three of the chains that were CMV-associated were confirmed in vitro to be specific for CMV antigens. Many donors shared some public TCRs, even though most TCR sequences were rare.

In regard to this clone: Its antigen is not known.

Repertoires were generated with immunoSEQ multiplex PCR, while TCRdb's copy carries only in-frame clones and drops some. This sample has roughly 100,000 clones, with approximately 94% found just once. Trimming removed 10 bases from V and 5 bases from J; junction bases left unmatched: 6. The CDR3 spans 14 residues. Germline CDR1 reads ENHRY; CDR2 reads SYGVKD. From the 120-subject validation cohort, which was separate from the roughly 670-subject first cohort, the donors were drawn. The rearrangement uses TRBV10-3 and TRBJ2-2, with 11 bases that match TRBD2. The specimen was PBMCs. The source of this sequence is a woman aged 18 to 35 in good health and CMV-seronegative. CDR3 region: CATRLAGNTGELFF. In DNA, the CDR3 is TGTGCCACCCGACTAGCGGGAAATACCGGGGAGCTGTTTTTT.